Sequencing of this T cell receptor beta chain was carried out in a study of T cell changes during pregnancy in multiple sclerosis (dated by TCRdb to between 2018 and 2021). A note on the overall study: Changes in the T cell repertoire over the course of pregnancy were examined in this study in women with multiple sclerosis.

Per the germline V gene, SGHTS is the CDR1 and YDEGEE is the CDR2. Including cysteine and phenylalanine, the CDR3 has 14 amino acids. Kept here is only the CDR3 DNA, which spans 42 bases and is read in frame from base 1. The trim is 1 base for V and 8 bases for J, with a gap of 13 bases between the germline ends. The method was the immunoSEQ multiplex PCR assay. In TCRdb, the immuneACCESS table is reduced to in-frame sequences with V and J assigned. These tables do not hold every clone; where another copy was compared, an unresolved V gene accounts for under half, and the others remain unexplained. The sample table lists tens of thousands of clones, about nine tenths of them with a count of one. The ten largest clones represent approximately 0.49% of the sample. As for this clone: Its antigen is currently not known. No clone much larger than this one lies a single base away; base qualities are absent.

The clonotype was recovered from a female donor in good health, enrolled as a control in a pregnancy study. The source material was CD4+ T cells from peripheral blood mononuclear cells, sampled in the first trimester of pregnancy. The chain is made from TRBV5-8 and TRBJ2-4; the D gene is possibly TRBD1, with 6 bases matching. The sequenced DNA is TGTGCCAGCAGCTTGCGGGCAGGGGTGCACATTCAGTACTTC. Its translation is CASSLRAGVHIQYF.